These T cell receptor beta chains were read from a single sample in a study of blood T cell repertoires in COVID-19. The method was immunoSEQ multiplex PCR; TCRdb's version includes in-frame clones alone and lacks a portion of them. The table shows about 150,000 clones, with around 83% occurring only once. The specimen sequenced was peripheral blood. The source is a woman in her fifties or sixties with COVID-19, enrolled during active disease. CDR3s leave out the opening cysteine and the closing phenylalanine or tryptophan. The order of the fields is V gene, CDR3 protein.

v_call: TRBV5-1
cdr3_aa: ASSLGPGSGANVLT

v_call: TRBV18
cdr3_aa: ASSPSGGNSPLH

v_call: TRBV9
cdr3_aa: ASSVGVETNYGYT

v_call: TRBV15
cdr3_aa: ATSREDDFTDTQY

v_call: TRBV9
cdr3_aa: ASSPRGQYTDTQY

v_call: TRBV5-1
cdr3_aa: ASSTGTTEAF

v_call: TRBV5-1
cdr3_aa: ASSSPGQGAYGYT

v_call: TRBV6-5
cdr3_aa: ASISSAGYTEAF

v_call: TRBV6-5
cdr3_aa: ASSPGTARNQPQH

v_call: TRBV6-1
cdr3_aa: ASSEAMTGRETQY

v_call: TRBV19
cdr3_aa: ASSIGDTSNQPQH

v_call: TRBV9
cdr3_aa: ASSRQGLNTGELF

v_call: TRBV9
cdr3_aa: ASSLGTSGANTGELF

v_call: TRBV6-5
cdr3_aa: IVALAGLEGYGYT

v_call: TRBV14
cdr3_aa: ASSRDWLDEQY

v_call: TRBV11-2
cdr3_aa: ASLDYRGSYNEQF

v_call: TRBV4-1
cdr3_aa: ASSQGRDSPFQETQY

v_call: TRBV11-3
cdr3_aa: ASSLPPDREQF

v_call: TRBV3-1/TRBV3-2
cdr3_aa: ASSHDRAPYGYT

v_call: TRBV5-5
cdr3_aa: ASSLAGKRDGYT

v_call: TRBV29-1
cdr3_aa: SSSGGGGDSNEKLF

v_call: TRBV2
cdr3_aa: ASRPGQVGSTEAF

v_call: TRBV27
cdr3_aa: ASQLAGAYNEQF

v_call: TRBV6-1
cdr3_aa: ASSEVRGPLYGYT

v_call: TRBV7-3
cdr3_aa: ASSLTGQTDTEAF

v_call: TRBV3-1/TRBV3-2
cdr3_aa: ASSTEGQGETEAF

v_call: TRBV5-8
cdr3_aa: ASSFGTQNSPLH

v_call: TRBV27
cdr3_aa: ASSPITGTYGYT

v_call: TRBV24-1
cdr3_aa: ATSGGQNSNYGYT

v_call: TRBV19
cdr3_aa: ASSIARGTNYGYT

v_call: TRBV15
cdr3_aa: ATSRAPLAGGPSGELF

v_call: TRBV14
cdr3_aa: ASSPSGRNYNEQF

v_call: TRBV9
cdr3_aa: ASSVQGFNTEAF

v_call: TRBV3-1/TRBV3-2
cdr3_aa: ASSQETRGGRWDTGELF

v_call: TRBV7-6
cdr3_aa: ASSLVGSRQYNEQF

v_call: TRBV10-1
cdr3_aa: ASRDRGSTEAF

v_call: TRBV6-2/TRBV6-3
cdr3_aa: ASSSRGAEAF

v_call: TRBV5-1
cdr3_aa: ASRNRGGYGYT

v_call: TRBV9
cdr3_aa: ASSVELAGGKTQY

v_call: TRBV6-6
cdr3_aa: ASSYSWEGSTEAF